These 2 T cell receptor beta chains originate from one sample sequenced in a study of control samples from healthy donors and cancer patients. The table came from immunoSEQ multiplex PCR; TCRdb's copy has only in-frame clones and leaves some out. The table lists roughly 450,000 clones, more than 80% of them singletons. Sequences were obtained from PBMCs. These receptors were collected from a man aged 35 to 55 with head and neck cancer.

This clone was observed a single time. This chain links TRBV19 with TRBJ1-6; D uncertain. V was shortened by 4 bases and J by 6 bases, with 10 bases between the two germline ends. From germline, CDR1 is LNHDA and CDR2 SQIVND (reference sequence). The CDR3 spans 14 residues. Here the CDR3 DNA reads TGTGCCAGTAGTAAGGGCGCGAGTAATTCACCCCTCCACTTT. Translation: CASSKGASNSPLHF.

The chain couples TRBV24-1 to TRBJ2-2; D could derive from TRBD1 or TRBD2 (5 bases each). Looked up from germline, CDR1 is KGHDR and CDR2 is SFDVKD. The CDR3 is made up of 14 amino acids. With 5 bases removed from V and 5 bases from J, the gap between germline ends came to 11 bases. For the CDR3, the DNA is TGTGCCACCAGTGTCGAGGGACCAACCGGGGAGCTGTTTTTT. It is translated as CATSVEGPTGELFF.